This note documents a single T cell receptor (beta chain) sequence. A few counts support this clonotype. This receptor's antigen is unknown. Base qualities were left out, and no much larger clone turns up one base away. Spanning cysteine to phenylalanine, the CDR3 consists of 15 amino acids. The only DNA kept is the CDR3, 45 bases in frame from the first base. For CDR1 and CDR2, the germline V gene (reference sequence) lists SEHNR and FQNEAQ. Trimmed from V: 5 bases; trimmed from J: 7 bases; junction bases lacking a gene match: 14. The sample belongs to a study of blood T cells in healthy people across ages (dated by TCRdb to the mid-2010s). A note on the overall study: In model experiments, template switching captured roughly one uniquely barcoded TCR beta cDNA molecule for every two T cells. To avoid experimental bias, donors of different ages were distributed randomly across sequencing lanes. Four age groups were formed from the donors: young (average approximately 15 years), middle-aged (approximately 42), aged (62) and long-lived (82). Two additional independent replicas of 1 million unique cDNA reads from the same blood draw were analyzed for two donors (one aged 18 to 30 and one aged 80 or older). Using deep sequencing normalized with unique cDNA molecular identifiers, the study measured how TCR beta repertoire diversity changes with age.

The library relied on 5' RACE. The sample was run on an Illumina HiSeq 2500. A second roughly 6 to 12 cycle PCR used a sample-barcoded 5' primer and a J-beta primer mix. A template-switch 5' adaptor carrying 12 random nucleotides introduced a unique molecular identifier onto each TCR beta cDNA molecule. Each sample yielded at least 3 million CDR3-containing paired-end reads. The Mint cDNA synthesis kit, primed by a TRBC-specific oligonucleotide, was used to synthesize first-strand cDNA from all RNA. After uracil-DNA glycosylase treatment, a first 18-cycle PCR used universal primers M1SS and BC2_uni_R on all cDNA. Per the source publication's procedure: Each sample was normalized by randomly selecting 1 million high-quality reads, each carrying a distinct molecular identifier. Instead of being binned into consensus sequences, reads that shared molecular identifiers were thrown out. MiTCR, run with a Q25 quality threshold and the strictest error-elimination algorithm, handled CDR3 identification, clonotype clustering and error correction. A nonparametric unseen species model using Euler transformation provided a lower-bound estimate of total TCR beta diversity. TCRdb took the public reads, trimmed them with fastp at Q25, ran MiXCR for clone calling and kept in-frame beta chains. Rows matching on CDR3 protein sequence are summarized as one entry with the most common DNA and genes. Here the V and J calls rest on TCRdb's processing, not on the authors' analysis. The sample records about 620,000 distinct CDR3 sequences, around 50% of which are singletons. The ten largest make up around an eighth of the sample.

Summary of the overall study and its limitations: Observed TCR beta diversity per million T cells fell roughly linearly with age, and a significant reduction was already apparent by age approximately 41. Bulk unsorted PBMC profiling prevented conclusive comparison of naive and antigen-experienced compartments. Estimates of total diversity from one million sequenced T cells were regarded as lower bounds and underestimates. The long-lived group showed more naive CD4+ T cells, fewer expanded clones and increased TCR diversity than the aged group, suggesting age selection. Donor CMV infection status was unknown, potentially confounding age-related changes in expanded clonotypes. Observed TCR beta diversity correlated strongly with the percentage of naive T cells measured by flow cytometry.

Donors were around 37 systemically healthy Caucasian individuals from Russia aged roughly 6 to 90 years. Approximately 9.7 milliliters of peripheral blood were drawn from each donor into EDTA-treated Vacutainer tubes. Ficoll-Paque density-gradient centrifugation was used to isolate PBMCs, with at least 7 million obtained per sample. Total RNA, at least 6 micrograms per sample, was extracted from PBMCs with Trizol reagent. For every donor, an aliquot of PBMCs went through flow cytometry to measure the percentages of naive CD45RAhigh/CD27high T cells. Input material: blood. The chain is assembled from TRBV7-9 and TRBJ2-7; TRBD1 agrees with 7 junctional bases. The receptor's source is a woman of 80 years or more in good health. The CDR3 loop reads CASSPRNRGANEQYF. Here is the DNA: TGTGCCAGCAGCCCCAGGAACAGGGGTGCCAATGAGCAGTACTTC.